This T cell receptor (beta chain) appears in the sequencing data of a study of technical replicates of blood from a few donors. Generated by immunoSEQ multiplex PCR, the TCRdb table keeps only in-frame clones and is missing some. The repertoire holds tens of thousands of clones, roughly 92% seen once, with approximately 0.2% in the top ten. The ends were cut back, 5 bases at V and 0 bases at J, with 14 bases in the middle. The CDR3 spans 16 residues. Germline V lookup: CDR1 SGHRS, CDR2 YFSETQ. A single count supports this clone. The chain joins TRBV5-1 to TRBJ1-4; D is perhaps TRBD1 (5 bases). The source of this sequence is a human donor in good health. The sample taken for sequencing was T cells isolated from PBMCs. The CDR3 protein is CASRTGTSATNEKLFF. In DNA form, the CDR3 reads TGCGCCAGCAGGACCGGGACTTCCGCAACTAATGAAAAACTGTTTTTT.